These 12 T cell receptor beta chains were sequenced from one sample in a study of blood T cell repertoires in COVID-19. The repertoire was sequenced with immunoSEQ multiplex PCR; TCRdb's copy has only in-frame clones and lacks some. The sample includes approximately 260,000 clones, 90% of them seen just once. The sample was peripheral blood. The receptors here all came from a woman in her fifties or sixties with COVID-19, enrolled during active disease.

The chain joins TRBV19 to TRBJ1-5; D is ambiguous. The CDR3 extends over 15 amino acids. Germline V lookup: CDR1 LNHDA, CDR2 SQIVND (reference sequence). Trimming left V 0 bases short and J 7 bases short, with 13 bases between. The CDR3 loop is CASSIEWRVGQPQHF. CDR3 in DNA: TGTGCCAGTAGTATAGAATGGAGGGTCGGGCAGCCCCAGCATTTT.

The J gene is TRBJ2-3, the V gene TRBV7-3; 7 bases are shared with TRBD1. Germline V gene lookup returns CDR1 SGHTA and CDR2 FQGTGA. J gave up 6 bases and V 2 bases, and 11 bases lay outside the gene matches. The CDR3 extends over 16 amino acids. CDR3 bases: TGTGCCAGCAGCTTAGCTGGGACAGAAGGGTTGGATACGCAGTATTTT. It codes for CASSLAGTEGLDTQYF.

The rearrangement joins TRBV7-2 to TRBJ1-1; 7 nucleotides align to TRBD1. CDR3 length equals 12 residues. Germline V gene sequence: CDR1 SGHTA, CDR2 FQGNSA. The trim removed 2 bases at V and 8 bases at J, leaving 2 bases unmatched. CDR3 nucleotide sequence: TGTGCCAGCAGCTTACCGGGACAGGAAGCTTTCTTT. Protein sequence: CASSLPGQEAFF.

The chain has TRBV6-5 and TRBJ2-7; a possible D gene is TRBD1 (7 bases). Trimming stripped 6 bases from V and 7 bases from J, with 13 bases between. CDR1 and CDR2 from the germline V gene are MNHEY and SVGAGI. The length of the CDR3 is 12 residues. The DNA of the CDR3 is TGTGCCAGCAGGACCCAGGGGGGAGAGCAGTACTTC. This translates into CASRTQGGEQYF.

As DNA, the CDR3 is TGCGCCAGCAGCTTCGGACAGGGGGATGGTGAAAAACTGTTTTTT. Translated, it gives CASSFGQGDGEKLFF. V is TRBV5-1 and J is TRBJ1-4; 10 nucleotides line up with TRBD1. V gave up 2 bases and J gave up 7 bases; unmatched junction bases: 5. Germline CDR1 reads SGHRS; CDR2 reads YFSETQ. The CDR3 sequence is 15 residues long.

The rearrangement links TRBV10-3 to TRBJ1-5; maybe TRBD1 (5 bases). Trimming took 10 bases from V and 4 from J, leaving 14 bases between them. CDR1 and CDR2 (germline): ENHRY, SYGVKD. The CDR3 totals 13 residues. The CDR3 spells CATQGKSNQPQHF. The CDR3 DNA follows: TGTGCCACCCAGGGAAAAAGTAATCAGCCCCAGCATTTT.

The chain uses TRBV15 and TRBJ2-2; possible D gene TRBD1, 6 bases. The CDR3 loop spans 15 amino acids. The germline V gene has CDR1 LNHNV and CDR2 YYDKDF (reference sequence). Trimming left V 4 bases short and J 3 bases short, with 12 bases between. The CDR3 loop reads CATSTRDRHTGELFF. CDR3 sequence (DNA): TGTGCCACCAGCACCCGAGACAGGCACACCGGGGAGCTGTTTTTT.

The rearrangement uses TRBV13 and TRBJ1-1; TRBD1 matches 7 bases. Germline CDR1 PRHDT, CDR2 FYEKMQ (reference sequence). The CDR3 has 15 residues. The trim removed 6 bases at V and 5 bases at J, leaving 12 bases unmatched. This CDR3 reads CASRTRDRDSTEAFF. DNA of the CDR3: TGTGCCAGCAGAACCCGCGACAGGGACAGTACTGAAGCTTTCTTT.

In this sample, this clone turned up once. This CDR3 is CASREGTEAFF. CDR3 in DNA: TGTGCCAGCAGGGAGGGCACTGAAGCTTTCTTT. This chain links TRBV2 with TRBJ1-1; D unclear. The CDR3 sequence is 11 residues long. Germline CDR1 and CDR2: SNHLY and FYNNEI. Trimming removed 6 bases from V and 4 bases from J, with 6 bases in between.

V and J are TRBV7-9 and TRBJ1-1, with 10 bases that match TRBD1. The J segment lost 5 bases and the V segment lost 0 bases, leaving 6 bases of the junction unmatched. CDR1 and CDR2 (germline): SEHNR, FQNEAQ (reference sequence). The CDR3 covers 16 residues. The CDR3 spells CASSLAGQGTGTEAFF. CDR3 sequence (DNA): TGTGCCAGCAGCTTAGCGGGACAGGGGACTGGGACTGAAGCTTTCTTT.

With regard to this clone: Different DNA sequences within this sample yield the same CDR3. V is TRBV11-2 and J is TRBJ1-1; D may be TRBD1 (5 bases). The CDR3 contains 13 residues. V was trimmed by 3 bases and J by 5 bases, leaving 10 bases between them. The germline CDR1 and CDR2 sequences are SGHAT and FQNNGV. The chain's CDR3 is CASSFGAGTEAFF. For the CDR3, the DNA is TGTGCCAGCAGCTTTGGGGCGGGGACTGAAGCTTTCTTT.

CDR3 loop: CASSLAGVQNNEQFF. The DNA of the CDR3 is TGTGCCAGCAGTTTAGCGGGGGTACAGAATAATGAGCAGTTCTTC. The rearrangement uses TRBV27 and TRBJ2-1; 7 bases are a match to TRBD2. This CDR3 has 15 amino acids. Trimming cost V 2 bases and J 7 bases; bases outside gene matches: 8. CDR1 is MNHEY and CDR2 is SMNVEV in the germline V gene (reference sequence).